The 17 T cell receptor beta chains below come from one sample, sequenced in a study of identical twins. TCRdb reprocessed the 5' RACE reads via MiXCR and lists one record per CDR3 protein. The sample records 200,000 to 250,000 distinct CDR3 sequences, over 5% being singletons. These data also formed part of another study, on T cells expressing NK-cell markers.

Material for sequencing was CD8+ T cells sorted from blood. These receptors were collected from a woman between 18 and 30 years old in good health.

Ten or more counts support this clonotype. V and J are TRBV20-1 and TRBJ1-4; the D is unclear. CDR1 and CDR2 (germline): DFQATT, SNEGSKA (reference sequence). V lost 3 bases, J lost 4 bases, and 9 bases lay in between. CDR3 length: 13 amino acids. The DNA for the CDR3 is TGCAGTGCTAGCGGTCAGATTAATGAAAAACTGTTTTTT. This codes for CSASGQINEKLFF.

The chain links TRBV11-2 to TRBJ1-2, with 10 bases lining up with TRBD1. Germline V gene data show CDR1 as SGHAT and CDR2 as FQNNGV. This CDR3 is built from 14 residues. After removal of 5 bases from V and 6 bases from J, the junction contained 6 bases not matched to a gene. The CDR3 nucleotides read TGTGCCAGCAGCCGAAGGACAGGGGGAAATGGCTACACCTTC. Amino acid sequence: CASSRRTGGNGYTF.

This clonotype was observed a few times. The genes are TRBV3-1 and TRBJ2-7; D might be TRBD2 (7 bases). Trimming cost V 5 bases and J 5 bases, with 25 bases left between them. The CDR3 totals 17 residues. Germline loops: CDR1 LGHDT, CDR2 YNNKEL (reference sequence). The CDR3 region is CASSSSGGAGWEDEQYF. CDR3 nucleotide sequence: TGTGCCAGCAGCTCGTCTGGGGGGGCTGGATGGGAGGACGAGCAGTACTTC.

The chain joins TRBV2 to TRBJ2-7, with no clear D. Per the germline V gene, CDR1 is SNHLY and CDR2 is FYNNEI. CDR3 length: 15 residues. Trimming removed 3 bases at V and 2 bases at J, with 14 bases between. The CDR3 DNA follows: TGTGCCAGCAGTGACCCGGTGGGAACTACCTACGAGCAGTACTTC. Translated, it gives CASSDPVGTTYEQYF.

This clonotype appeared many times. Written as DNA, the CDR3 is TGCAGTGCTAGAATCGGACAGTCCTACGAGCAGTACTTC. Encoded protein: CSARIGQSYEQYF. The V call is TRBV20-1, the J call TRBJ2-7, with D possibly matching TRBD1 (6 bases). CDR1 is DFQATT and CDR2 is SNEGSKA in the germline V gene (reference sequence). The CDR3 spans 13 residues. Trimming removed 2 bases from V and 1 base from J, with 9 bases in between.

The chain uses TRBV6-1 and TRBJ2-1, with a possible D match to TRBD2 (6 bases). Trimming removed 4 bases at V and 9 bases at J, with 13 bases between. Germline CDR1 reads MNHNS; CDR2 reads SASEGT. CDR3 size: 13 residues. In DNA, the CDR3 is TGTGCCAGCAGTGGGGACTTAGTAGGTGAGCAGTTCTTC. This gives the protein CASSGDLVGEQFF.

This clonotype was seen only a few times. The chain combines TRBV27 with TRBJ1-1; 7 nucleotides align to TRBD1. Per germline, CDR1 MNHEY and CDR2 SMNVEV (reference sequence). V lost 1 base, J lost 1 base, and 6 bases stayed unmatched. The CDR3 is made up of 16 amino acids. CDR3: CASSLYPQGGNTEAFF. The CDR3 DNA reads as TGTGCCAGCAGTTTATATCCCCAGGGGGGGAACACTGAAGCTTTCTTT.

This clonotype has a handful of counts. This chain uses TRBV12-3 or TRBV12-4 with TRBJ1-1; no clear D gene. The V end lost 6 bases, the J end lost 4 bases, and 9 bases lay between the germline ends. This CDR3 region has 12 residues. This CDR3 reads CASRMGSTEAFF. CDR3 nucleotide sequence: TGTGCCAGCAGGATGGGGAGCACTGAAGCTTTCTTT.

This clonotype was picked up a small number of times. V usage is TRBV11-2 and J usage is TRBJ2-3; 10 positions match TRBD2. Trimming cost V 1 base and J 6 bases; bases outside gene matches: 4. CDR3 size: 15 residues. Germline CDR1 reads SGHAT; CDR2 reads FQNNGV. CDR3 in amino acids: CASSLAAGGPDTQYF. The CDR3 coding sequence is TGTGCCAGCAGCTTAGCAGCGGGGGGGCCGGATACGCAGTATTTT.

This clonotype was observed many times. This chain joins TRBV28 and TRBJ1-4; D is undetermined. The length of the CDR3 is 12 residues. V gave up 5 bases and J gave up 6 bases, with 7 bases separating them. Germline V lookup: CDR1 MDHEN, CDR2 SYDVKM. The CDR3 reads CASSGLDEKLFF. DNA for the CDR3: TGTGCCAGCAGTGGACTGGATGAAAAACTGTTTTTT.

V gene TRBV7-2 combines with J gene TRBJ2-7; 8 nucleotides agree with TRBD2. V was pared by 3 bases and J by 12 bases, with 10 bases of the junction left unmatched. This CDR3 is built from 13 residues. CDR1 and CDR2 from the germline V gene are SGHTA and FQGNSA. The CDR3 is CASSFQRGPPWYF. CDR3 DNA: TGTGCCAGCAGCTTCCAGCGGGGGCCCCCGTGGTACTTC.

This clonotype was seen at least ten times. The chain recombines TRBV6-5 with TRBJ2-7, with D tentatively TRBD1 (6 bases). V dropped 3 bases and J dropped 1 base, with 10 bases sitting between them. The germline V gene has CDR1 MNHEY and CDR2 SVGAGI. This CDR3 region has 14 residues. Here the CDR3 reads CASSYWQGSYEQYF. CDR3 in DNA: TGTGCCAGCAGTTATTGGCAGGGGTCCTACGAGCAGTACTTC.

This clonotype was seen ten or more times. The chain is built from TRBV20-1 and TRBJ1-2; perhaps TRBD1 as D (5 bases). V was shortened by 5 bases and J by 8 bases, with 15 bases between the two germline ends. The CDR3 totals 12 residues. Germline V lookup: CDR1 DFQATT, CDR2 SNEGSKA (reference sequence). The CDR3 DNA reads as TGCAGTGCTCCCGGAGAGGGGAAAGGCTACACCTTC. Encoded protein: CSAPGEGKGYTF.

The chain couples TRBV10-2 to TRBJ1-1; 8 positions agree with TRBD1. In germline, CDR1 is WSHSY, CDR2 SAAADI. The CDR3 length is 14 residues. V trimming: 6 bases; J trimming: 1 base; junction bases outside the gene matches: 4. The CDR3 coding sequence is TGCGCCAGCAGGGAGGGGACAGGGAACACTGAAGCTTTCTTT. Protein product: CASREGTGNTEAFF.

The sample holds many counts of this clonotype. This chain connects TRBV27 to TRBJ2-7, with D perhaps matching TRBD1 (5 bases). From germline, CDR1 is MNHEY and CDR2 SMNVEV (reference sequence). The CDR3 covers 16 residues. V lost 6 bases and J 3 bases, leaving 21 bases between the germline ends. The CDR3 here is CASRTRQGASYYEQYF. In DNA form, the CDR3 reads TGTGCCAGCAGGACTCGCCAGGGCGCGAGTTACTACGAGCAGTACTTC.

This clonotype was detected a few times. The genes are TRBV7-9 and TRBJ1-2; TRBD1 is a possible D gene (6 bases). The CDR3 covers 14 residues. V was shortened by 3 bases and J by 4 bases, with 12 bases between the two germline ends. Germline V gives CDR1 SEHNR, CDR2 FQNEAQ (reference sequence). CDR3 DNA: TGTGCCAGCAGCTTTCAGGGGCTTCCCTATGGCTACACCTTC. Translating it yields CASSFQGLPYGYTF.

The chain links TRBV19 to TRBJ2-5, with D unresolved. The CDR3 totals 11 residues. The V and J ends lost 10 bases and 5 bases respectively, with 11 bases between them. Germline CDR1 and CDR2: LNHDA and SQIVND (reference sequence). The CDR3 region has the DNA TGTGCCACACAGAACGGGGAGACCCAGTACTTC. It encodes CATQNGETQYF.